The 18 T cell receptor beta chains given below trace back to one sample, sequenced in a study of T cell repertoires in aging, cancer and after chemotherapy. Peripheral blood genomic DNA, not sorted cells or RNA, was the template. A mixed TRB-A/B primer pool amplified rearranged TRB by multiplex touch-down PCR. One entry per CDR3 protein results from TCRdb running MiXCR on the multiplex PCR reads. The profile shows 4,500 to 5,000 distinct CDR3 sequences, around 20% of them singletons. Sequencing was performed on blood. Source of these receptors: a human donor in good health. The donor label of this sample is uncertain.

Regarding this clonotype: A clone one base away is much larger, so this may be a read error. The rearrangement joins TRBV7-9 to TRBJ2-7; either TRBD1 or TRBD2 may fit D (5 bases each). The V end lost 0 bases, the J end lost 5 bases, and 5 bases lay between the germline ends. Germline CDR1 is SEHNR and CDR2 is FQNEAQ (reference sequence). The CDR3 has 12 residues. DNA for the CDR3: TGTGCCAGCAGCTTAGCGGGGGACGAGCAGTACTTC. Protein: CASSLAGDEQYF.

By share, this clonotype counts as medium-sized (0.01 to 0.1%). The chain combines TRBV5-4 with TRBJ2-3; no clear D gene. CDR1 is SGHNT, CDR2 YYREEE, per germline (reference sequence). V was trimmed by 3 bases and J by 1 base, leaving 9 bases between them. The CDR3 runs 14 residues. CDR3 sequence (DNA): TGTGCCAGCAGCTCCGTCCCAGGCACAGATACGCAGTATTTT. Amino acids: CASSSVPGTDTQYF.

The rearrangement uses TRBV20-1 and TRBJ2-3; 8 bases fit TRBD2. CDR3 length equals 18 residues. V lost 0 bases to trimming and J lost 1 base; unmatched junction nucleotides: 12. The germline V gene has CDR1 DFQATT and CDR2 SNEGSKA (reference sequence). This chain's CDR3 is CSARDLGRGNLGTDTQYF. The DNA for the CDR3 is TGCAGTGCTAGAGATCTCGGGAGGGGCAATCTTGGCACAGATACGCAGTATTTT.

This clonotype qualifies as medium-sized. CDR3 loop: CATSEAFWSSYNEQFF. CDR3 nucleotide sequence: TGTGCCACCAGCGAGGCCTTCTGGAGCTCCTACAATGAGCAGTTCTTC. This sequence joins TRBV15 and TRBJ2-1; no clear D. The CDR3 has 16 amino acids. Germline lookup yields CDR1 LNHNV and CDR2 YYDKDF (reference sequence). Trimming stripped 5 bases from V and 0 bases from J, with 14 bases between. Full variable domain (outside the CDR3, taken from reference TRBV15 and TRBJ2-1): DAMVIQNPRYQVTQFGKPVTLSCSQTLNHNVMYWYQQKSSQAPKLLFHYYDKDFNNEADTPDNFQSRRPNTSFCFLDIRSPGLGDTAMYLCATSEAFWSSYNEQFFGPGTRLTVL.

This clonotype appeared a few times. The chain is built from TRBV4-1 and TRBJ2-7; TRBD1 might be the D (6 bases). The CDR3 sequence is 15 residues long. Germline V gene sequence: CDR1 MGHRA, CDR2 YSYEKL. V gave up 5 bases and J gave up 3 bases, with 17 bases separating them. The CDR3: CASSDAGVANYEQYF. In DNA, the CDR3 is TGCGCCAGCAGCGACGCAGGGGTCGCGAACTACGAGCAGTACTTC.

In its sample, this clonotype is medium-sized. V and J are TRBV27 and TRBJ2-3; D uncertain. Trimming took off 2 bases at V and 4 bases at J, with 7 bases between the two ends. Germline CDR1 reads MNHEY; CDR2 reads SMNVEV (reference sequence). This CDR3 comprises 13 residues. The CDR3 reads CASSLIWSDTQYF. The CDR3 bases are TGTGCCAGCAGTTTAATTTGGTCAGATACGCAGTATTTT.

Relative to its sample, this clonotype is medium-sized. This rearrangement joins TRBV6-6 to TRBJ2-7, with D hard to call. Deletions cut 2 bases from V and 1 base from J, with 9 bases between. CDR3 length: 14 amino acids. Germline V gene sequence: CDR1 MNHNY, CDR2 SVGAGI (reference sequence). The CDR3 nucleotides are TGTGCCAGCAGTTACATGGACCTATCCTACGAGCAGTACTTC. Its translation is CASSYMDLSYEQYF.

A few counts support this clonotype. J is TRBJ1-2 and V is TRBV12-3 or TRBV12-4, with D perhaps TRBD1 (6 bases). CDR3 size: 14 residues. V gave up 6 bases and J gave up 5 bases, with 16 bases separating them. CDR3 bases: TGTGCCAGCAGCCGGGCGGGGGGCGCTTATGGCTACACCTTC. Translating gives CASSRAGGAYGYTF.

This clonotype is judged medium-sized. J is TRBJ1-1 and V is TRBV18; D unresolved. Germline assignment: CDR1 KGHSH and CDR2 LQKENI. There are 14 residues in the CDR3. The V gene lost 5 bases and the J gene lost 1 base, with 11 bases spanning the gap. Written as DNA, the CDR3 is TGTGCCAGCTCAACCGTCCGACAGAACACTGAAGCTTTCTTT. Its protein is CASSTVRQNTEAFF. Full variable domain (rest looked up from reference TRBV18 and TRBJ1-1): NAGVMQNPRHLVRRRGQEARLRCSPMKGHSHVYWYRQLPEEGLKFMVYLQKENIIDESGMPKERFSAEFPKEGPSILRIQQVVRGDSAAYFCASSTVRQNTEAFFGQGTRLTVV.

The V gene is TRBV19, the J gene TRBJ2-5; D is possibly TRBD1 or TRBD2 (6 bases each). Germline CDR1 and CDR2: LNHDA and SQIVND (reference sequence). V was pared by 1 base and J by 4 bases, with 10 bases between. This CDR3 has 14 amino acids. The CDR3 DNA is TGTGCCAGTAGTATAGCCGGGGGCAGAGAGACCCAGTACTTC. Protein sequence: CASSIAGGRETQYF.

The chain employs TRBV4-1 and TRBJ1-5; D gene uncertain. The V and J ends lost 0 bases and 4 bases respectively, with 10 bases between them. This CDR3 is 15 amino acids long. Germline assignment: CDR1 MGHRA and CDR2 YSYEKL. The CDR3 sequence: CASSQDGQPNQPQHF. In DNA, the CDR3 is TGCGCCAGCAGCCAAGATGGGCAGCCGAATCAGCCCCAGCATTTT.

The CDR3 bases are TGTGCCAGCAGTTTGATTTTAGGGGGACTAGCCCTTTACAATGAGCAGTTCTTC. Its translation is CASSLILGGLALYNEQFF. The chain is built from TRBV27 and TRBJ2-1, with TRBD2 matching 9 bases. The CDR3 length is 18 residues. Germline CDR1 is MNHEY and CDR2 is SMNVEV (reference sequence). With 3 bases clipped from V and 4 bases from J, the junction kept 13 bases outside the gene matches.

By sample share, this clonotype is medium-sized. The genes are TRBV24-1 and TRBJ2-3, with 7 bases that match TRBD1. CDR1 KGHDR and CDR2 SFDVKD come from the germline V gene. V lost 8 bases, J lost 2 bases, and 3 bases stayed unmatched. The length of the CDR3 is 13 residues. CDR3 residues: CATKTGNTDTQYF. DNA for the CDR3: TGTGCCACCAAGACAGGGAACACAGATACGCAGTATTTT.

This clonotype showed up just a few times. The J gene is TRBJ2-1, the V gene TRBV5-1; no definite D call. The CDR3 loop spans 11 amino acids. V lost 6 bases, J lost 5 bases, and 6 bases lay in between. CDR1 is SGHRS and CDR2 is YFSETQ in the germline V gene. This chain's CDR3 is CASIMNNEQFF. CDR3 DNA: TGCGCCAGCATTATGAACAATGAGCAGTTCTTC.

This clonotype is judged medium-sized. DNA of the CDR3: TGTGCCAGCAGCGGACAGGGAGGAGGTGAGCAGTTCTTC. Translated: CASSGQGGGEQFF. J is TRBJ2-1 and V is TRBV6-4; the match to TRBD1 covers 8 bases. The CDR3 has 13 residues. Germline-derived CDR1 and CDR2 are MRHNA and SNTAGT. With 6 bases clipped from V and 9 bases from J, the junction kept 7 bases outside the gene matches.

Relative to its sample, this clonotype is medium-sized. The CDR3 coding sequence is TGTGCCAGCAGTGACTCTAGCGGGAGGGCCACAGATACGCAGTATTTT. Protein product: CASSDSSGRATDTQYF. This chain links TRBV6-4 with TRBJ2-3, with 11 bases that match TRBD2. Germline loops: CDR1 MRHNA, CDR2 SNTAGT. J lost 2 bases, V lost 0 bases, and 1 base had no gene match. The CDR3 has 16 residues.

Within the sample, this clonotype is medium-sized. The rearrangement links TRBV30 to TRBJ2-4, with 10 bases aligning to TRBD1. The germline gives CDR1 GTSNPN, CDR2 SVGIG (reference sequence). This CDR3 spans 16 amino acids. V shed 1 base, J shed 7 bases, and the junction held 10 bases outside the gene matches. The CDR3 protein is CAWSDPGQGNGNIQYF. In DNA, the CDR3 is TGTGCCTGGAGTGACCCGGGACAGGGGAACGGGAACATTCAGTACTTC. Filled out from reference TRBV30 and TRBJ2-4, the complete variable domain reads SQTIHQWPATLVQPVGSPLSLECTVEGTSNPNLYWYRQAAGRGLQLLFYSVGIGQISSEVPQNLSASRPQDRQFILSSKKLLLSDSGFYLCAWSDPGQGNGNIQYFGAGTRLSVL.

This clonotype is classed as medium-sized (0.01 to 0.1%). The rearrangement links TRBV6-5 to TRBJ2-2; D is possibly TRBD2 (6 bases). This CDR3 is built from 15 residues. The V end lost 3 bases, the J end lost 6 bases, and 14 bases lay between the germline ends. Germline V gene lookup returns CDR1 MNHEY and CDR2 SVGAGI. DNA for the CDR3: TGTGCCAGCAGTTATGCAGGTTGGAGGGCCGGGGAGCTGTTTTTT. Translated, it gives CASSYAGWRAGELFF.